This T cell receptor beta chain was identified during a study of CD8 T cells in Susac syndrome. Germline CDR1 SGDLS, CDR2 YYNGEE. The CDR3 is 14 residues long. Trimming shortened V by 0 bases and J by 3 bases, and 10 bases separated the two germline ends. RNA amounts of roughly 0.45 to 1 ug underwent reverse transcription with random hexamers. One entry per CDR3 protein results from TCRdb running MiXCR on the immunoSEQ multiplex PCR reads. The sample contains roughly 160,000 distinct CDR3 sequences, around 96% of which appear only once. The chain has TRBV9 and TRBJ2-7; tentative D call: TRBD1 (6 bases). Sequenced material: CD4+ T cells from PBMCs. This sequence originates from a human donor in good health. CDR3 nucleotides: TGTGCCAGCAGCGTAGACCAGGGGAGCTACGAGCAGTACTTC. This encodes CASSVDQGSYEQYF.